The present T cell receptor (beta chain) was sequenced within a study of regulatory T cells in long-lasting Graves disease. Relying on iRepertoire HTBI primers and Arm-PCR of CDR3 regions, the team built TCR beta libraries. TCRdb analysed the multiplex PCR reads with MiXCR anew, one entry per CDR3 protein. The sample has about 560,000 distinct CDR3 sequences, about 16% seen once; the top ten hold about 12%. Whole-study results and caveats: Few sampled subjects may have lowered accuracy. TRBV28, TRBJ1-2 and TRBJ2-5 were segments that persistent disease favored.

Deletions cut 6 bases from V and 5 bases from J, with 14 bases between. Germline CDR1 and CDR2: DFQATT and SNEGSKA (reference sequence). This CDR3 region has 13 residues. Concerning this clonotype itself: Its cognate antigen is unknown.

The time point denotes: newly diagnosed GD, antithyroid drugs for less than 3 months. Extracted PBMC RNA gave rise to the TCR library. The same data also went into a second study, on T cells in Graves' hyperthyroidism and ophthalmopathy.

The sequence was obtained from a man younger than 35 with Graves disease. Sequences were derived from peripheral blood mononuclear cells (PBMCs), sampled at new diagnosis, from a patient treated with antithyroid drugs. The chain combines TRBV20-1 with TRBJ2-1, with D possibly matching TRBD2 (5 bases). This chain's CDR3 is CSAQASGDNEQFF. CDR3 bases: TGCAGTGCCCAGGCCAGCGGCGACAATGAGCAGTTCTTC.